This entry lists 9 T cell receptor beta chains sequenced from one sample in a study of synovial regulatory T cells in juvenile arthritis. Here immunoSEQ multiplex PCR was the method, and the copy in TCRdb shows in-frame clones only, minus some. In all, the sample yields roughly 10,000 clones. The sample taken for sequencing was Treg cells from blood. Documented subset: remaining (HLA-DR-negative) circulating blood Treg cells. All receptors come from a donor between 2 and 29 years old with juvenile idiopathic arthritis.

The chain joins TRBV5-1 to TRBJ1-1; TCRdb lists TRBD1, though no DNA is available to test this call. The CDR3 is made up of 17 amino acids. The DNA is not on file. Germline CDR1 SGHRS, CDR2 YFSETQ. The CDR3 reads CASSLVRRTGMNTEAFF.

The CDR3 loop is CASSFVGNRGELFF. This sequence joins TRBV5-1 and TRBJ2-2. The CDR3 consists of 14 residues. No DNA sequence is on record. Germline CDR1 and CDR2: SGHRS and YFSETQ.

The CDR3 reads CASRVTGGREQYF. The chain combines TRBV6-5 with TRBJ2-7; TCRdb outputs TRBD1, but without DNA this stays unchecked. Germline V gene sequence: CDR1 MNHEY, CDR2 SVGAGI. This CDR3 contains 13 residues. No DNA has been recorded.

V usage is TRBV11-1 and J usage is TRBJ2-7; TCRdb reports TRBD2, a call that lacks DNA to check it against. Germline V CDR1 and CDR2: SGHAT, FQDESV (reference sequence). The CDR3 runs to 19 residues. DNA was not recorded. The CDR3 loop reads CASSHLGLAGGYSSYEQYF.

The CDR3 region is CASTALAGGGGEQYF. The chain couples TRBV2 to TRBJ2-7; checking the TCRdb D call of TRBD2 is not possible without DNA. CDR3 length: 15 amino acids. A DNA sequence was not provided. Germline CDR1 is SNHLY and CDR2 is FYNNEI.

This chain connects TRBV10-2 to TRBJ1-5. The CDR3 loop spans 12 amino acids. No DNA sequence is on record. Per germline, CDR1 WSHSY and CDR2 SAAADI. CDR3 region: CASSEINQPQHF.

This rearrangement joins TRBV19 to TRBJ1-1. The germline gives CDR1 LNHDA, CDR2 SQIVND (reference sequence). This CDR3 is built from 13 residues. DNA is not recorded here. The CDR3 region is CASSINGGSEAFF.

This rearrangement joins TRBV2 to TRBJ1-3; TCRdb calls TRBD1, which cannot be checked without DNA. CDR1 is SNHLY, CDR2 FYNNEI, per germline. CDR3 length: 15 residues. DNA is not recorded here. CDR3 in amino acids: CASSQQGGSGNTIYF.

This chain connects TRBV6-1 to TRBJ1-2. Germline V gives CDR1 MNHNS, CDR2 SASEGT. There are 16 residues in the CDR3. Only the protein is available. CDR3 sequence reads: CASSAFRDLFNYGYTF.